The 17 T cell receptor beta chains below were found in one sample sequenced in a study of Graves' ophthalmopathy and Graves' hyperthyroidism. Amplified TCR beta CDR3 regions were obtained using RNA transcripts as template. HTBI-primed RT-PCR formed the first round, and a multiplex PCR formed the second. In TCRdb, the multiplex PCR reads were re-called with MiXCR into one record per CDR3 protein. Counted here are hundreds of thousands of distinct CDR3 sequences, 21% occurring once; the ten biggest clones make up roughly 3.2%. The sequenced sample consisted of peripheral blood. These receptors were obtained from a woman aged 18 to 35 with stable Graves' hyperthyroidism.

The CDR3 nucleotides are TGTGCCAGCAGCTTAGACTTATTGGCCATTCAGTACTTC. Amino acid sequence: CASSLDLLAIQYF. The chain has TRBV7-2 and TRBJ2-4, with unresolved D. V shed 1 base and J shed 9 bases, with 10 bases lying between them. CDR3 size: 13 residues. Germline assignment: CDR1 SGHTA and CDR2 FQGNSA.

In DNA, the CDR3 is TGTGCCAGCAACTGGGACAGGGGGATGGAGGGCACTGAAGCTTTCTTT. This gives the protein CASNWDRGMEGTEAFF. This chain joins TRBV2 and TRBJ1-1; 11 nucleotides match TRBD1. The J segment lost 4 bases and the V segment lost 7 bases, leaving 11 bases of the junction unmatched. Germline lookup yields CDR1 SNHLY and CDR2 FYNNEI. CDR3 length: 16 amino acids.

The genes are TRBV12-3 or TRBV12-4 and TRBJ1-1; D possibly corresponds to TRBD1 (5 bases). This CDR3 contains 13 residues. With 6 bases removed from V and 4 bases from J, the gap between germline ends came to 12 bases. CDR3 coding DNA: TGTGCCAGCAGCCCCGACAGTATCACTGAAGCTTTCTTT. Translating gives CASSPDSITEAFF.

The chain uses TRBV10-3 and TRBJ2-7; D is unclear. Germline values: CDR1 ENHRY, CDR2 SYGVKD. V lost 3 bases to trimming and J lost 7 bases, with 16 bases between them. The CDR3 sequence is 14 residues long. CDR3 region: CAISEWTVLGEQYF. The CDR3 nucleotides are TGTGCCATCAGTGAATGGACGGTGTTGGGGGAGCAGTACTTC.

This clonotype was detected many times. The chain has TRBV4-1 and TRBJ1-2; 12 positions match TRBD1. The CDR3 has 13 amino acids. J was trimmed by 6 bases and V by 7 bases; bases with no gene match: 3. CDR1 is MGHRA, CDR2 YSYEKL, per germline. The CDR3 coding sequence is TGCGCCAGCAAGGGACAGGGGGCGGATGGCTACACCTTC. Protein sequence: CASKGQGADGYTF.

The table lists this clonotype with a count of one. The chain carries TRBV20-1 and TRBJ2-2; 12 nucleotides match TRBD2. Germline CDR1 reads DFQATT; CDR2 reads SNEGSKA (reference sequence). CDR3 size: 15 residues. V lost 5 bases and J lost 4; bases outside the gene matches: 5. The CDR3 loop is CSAWTSGMGTGELFF. The CDR3 DNA reads TGCAGTGCTTGGACTAGCGGGATGGGCACCGGGGAGCTGTTTTTT.

This clonotype showed up many times. The chain carries TRBV6-2 or TRBV6-3 and TRBJ2-5; the match to TRBD2 covers 13 bases. CDR1 and CDR2 from the germline V gene are MNHEY and SVGEGT. CDR3 length: 15 residues. With V trimmed by 6 bases and J by 4 bases, 5 bases remained unmatched. The CDR3 DNA follows: TGTGCCAGCAGAGGACTAGCGGGAGCGGGAGAGACCCAGTACTTC. Translation gives CASRGLAGAGETQYF.

The table lists this clonotype with a few counts. A read error is possible here, since a much larger clone lies one base away. The V call is TRBV30, the J call TRBJ2-2; TRBD2 is a possible D gene (6 bases). CDR3 size: 15 residues. CDR1 is GTSNPN, CDR2 SVGIG, per germline (reference sequence). DNA for the CDR3: TGTGCCTGGGGTGTAGCCTTAGCGGACACCGGGGAGCTGTTTTTT. The encoded protein is CAWGVALADTGELFF.

This clonotype was picked up many times. The V and J genes are TRBV5-1 and TRBJ2-5; 11 bases are shared with TRBD2. Unmatched junction bases numbered 7, after V lost 4 bases and J lost 2 bases. The CDR3 is 16 amino acids. Germline CDR1 is SGHRS and CDR2 is YFSETQ. This CDR3 is CASSPRGLAEQETQYF. The CDR3 nucleotides are TGCGCCAGCAGCCCAAGGGGACTAGCGGAACAAGAGACCCAGTACTTC.

V is TRBV7-2 and J is TRBJ2-2; unclear D gene. Germline V gives CDR1 SGHTA, CDR2 FQGNSA. The CDR3 has 14 residues. V gave up 4 bases and J gave up 1 base, with 7 bases separating them. The CDR3 sequence is CASSWWRNTGELFF. The CDR3 DNA follows: TGTGCCAGCAGCTGGTGGCGGAACACCGGGGAGCTGTTTTTT.

This clonotype was seen ten or more times. The CDR3 DNA sequence: TGTGCCAGCAGTGCAGGGACTAGCGGTACCGGGGAGCTGTTTTTT. As protein: CASSAGTSGTGELFF. The genes are TRBV25-1 and TRBJ2-2; 11 nucleotides agree with TRBD2. This CDR3 comprises 15 residues. V dropped 4 bases and J dropped 5; count of bases not matched to a gene: 3. Per the germline V gene, CDR1 is MGHDK and CDR2 is SYGVNS.

V usage is TRBV10-3 and J usage is TRBJ1-1; D call uncertain. CDR1 is ENHRY, CDR2 SYGVKD, per germline. V was clipped by 6 bases and J by 1 base, with 6 bases between them. This CDR3 spans 12 amino acids. For the CDR3, the DNA is TGTGCCATCAGACACCAGAACACTGAAGCTTTCTTT. Translation: CAIRHQNTEAFF.

This chain links TRBV28 with TRBJ1-2; D is uncertain. From germline, CDR1 is MDHEN and CDR2 SYDVKM. The CDR3 totals 14 residues. With 2 bases removed from V and 2 bases from J, the gap between germline ends came to 9 bases. In nucleotides, the CDR3 is TGTGCCAGCAGTTTAGGTTTCTCGAACTATGGCTACACCTTC. Encoded protein: CASSLGFSNYGYTF.

This clonotype was seen repeatedly, ten times or more. The genes are TRBV7-8 and TRBJ2-7; 16 bases agree with TRBD2. The CDR3 extends over 16 amino acids. The germline CDR1 and CDR2 sequences are SGHVS and FQNEAQ. Unmatched junction bases numbered 8, after V lost 6 bases and J lost 6 bases. The CDR3 loop is CASSSGLAGGGREQYF. The CDR3 coding sequence is TGTGCCAGCAGTTCGGGACTAGCGGGAGGGGGACGCGAGCAGTACTTC.

This clonotype was counted ten times or more. This chain links TRBV2 with TRBJ1-2; possible D gene TRBD1, 6 bases. The CDR3 consists of 13 residues. V lost 5 bases to trimming and J lost 4 bases, with 11 bases between them. Germline loops: CDR1 SNHLY, CDR2 FYNNEI. CDR3 in DNA: TGTGCCAGCAGTTTTGGACAGATCTATGGCTACACCTTC. Amino acid sequence: CASSFGQIYGYTF.

The table lists this clonotype with a few counts. V is TRBV18 and J is TRBJ2-7; D is perhaps TRBD1 (5 bases). The CDR3 sequence is 13 residues long. The ends were cut back, 0 bases at V and 6 bases at J, with 9 bases in the middle. The germline CDR1 and CDR2 sequences are KGHSH and LQKENI. The CDR3 bases are TGTGCCAGCTCACCACCGGTTGGGGCCGAGCAGTACTTC. Translation: CASSPPVGAEQYF. Variable domain in full (rest from reference TRBV18 and TRBJ2-7): NAGVMQNPRHLVRRRGQEARLRCSPMKGHSHVYWYRQLPEEGLKFMVYLQKENIIDESGMPKERFSAEFPKEGPSILRIQQVVRGDSAAYFCASSPPVGAEQYFGPGTRLTVT.

This clonotype was detected many times. V gene TRBV7-3 combines with J gene TRBJ2-2; 10 positions agree with TRBD2. V lost 5 bases and J lost 6; bases outside the gene matches: 3. Per the germline V gene, CDR1 is SGHTA and CDR2 is FQGTGA. This CDR3 has 14 amino acids. CDR3 coding DNA: TGTGCCAGCAGCACCGGACTAGCGGCCGGGGAGCTGTTTTTT. Translating gives CASSTGLAAGELFF.